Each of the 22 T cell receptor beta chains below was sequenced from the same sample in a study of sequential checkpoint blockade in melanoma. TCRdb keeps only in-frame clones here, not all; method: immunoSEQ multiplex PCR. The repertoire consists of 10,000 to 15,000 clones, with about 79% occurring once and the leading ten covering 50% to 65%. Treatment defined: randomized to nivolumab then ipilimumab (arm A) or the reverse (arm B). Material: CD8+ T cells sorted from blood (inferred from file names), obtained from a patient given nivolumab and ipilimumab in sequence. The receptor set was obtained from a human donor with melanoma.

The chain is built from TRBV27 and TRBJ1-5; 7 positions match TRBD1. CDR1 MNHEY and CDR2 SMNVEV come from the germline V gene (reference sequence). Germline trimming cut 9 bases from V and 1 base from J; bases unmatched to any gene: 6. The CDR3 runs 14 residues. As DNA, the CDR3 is TGTGCCAGTGGACCCAGGGGGAGCAATCAGCCCCAGCATTTT. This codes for CASGPRGSNQPQHF.

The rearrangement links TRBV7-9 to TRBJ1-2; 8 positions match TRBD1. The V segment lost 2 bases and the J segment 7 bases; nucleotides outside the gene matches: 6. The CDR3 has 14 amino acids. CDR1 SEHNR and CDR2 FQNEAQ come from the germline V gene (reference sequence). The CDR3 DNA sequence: TGTGCCAGCAGCTTACTCCAGGGGGCCTCTGGCTACACCTTC. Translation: CASSLLQGASGYTF.

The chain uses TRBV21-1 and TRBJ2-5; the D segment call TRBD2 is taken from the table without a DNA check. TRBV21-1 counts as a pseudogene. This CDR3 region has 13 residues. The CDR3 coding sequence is TGTGCCAGCAGCAAAGACAACGGGGAGACCCAGTACTTC. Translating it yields CASSKDNGETQYF.

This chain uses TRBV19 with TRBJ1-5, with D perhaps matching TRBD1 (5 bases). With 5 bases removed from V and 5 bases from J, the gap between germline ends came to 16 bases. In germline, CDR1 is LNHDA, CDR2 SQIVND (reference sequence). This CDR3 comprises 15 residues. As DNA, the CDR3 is TGTGCCAGTAGTGAGGGGACCTGGGGGGATCAGCCCCAGCATTTT. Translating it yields CASSEGTWGDQPQHF.

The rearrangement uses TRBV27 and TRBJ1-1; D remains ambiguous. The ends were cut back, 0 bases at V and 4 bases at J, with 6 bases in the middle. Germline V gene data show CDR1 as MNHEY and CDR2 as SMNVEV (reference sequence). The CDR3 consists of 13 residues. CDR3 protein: CASSLSGSTEAFF. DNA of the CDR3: TGTGCCAGCAGTTTATCGGGGAGCACTGAAGCTTTCTTT.

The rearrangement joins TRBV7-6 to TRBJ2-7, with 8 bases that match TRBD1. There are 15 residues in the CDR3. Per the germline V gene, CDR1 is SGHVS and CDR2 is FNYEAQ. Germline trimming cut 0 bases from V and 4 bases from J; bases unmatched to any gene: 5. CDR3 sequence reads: CASSLADRVGYEQYF. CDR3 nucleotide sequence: TGTGCCAGCAGCTTAGCGGACAGGGTGGGGTACGAGCAGTACTTC.

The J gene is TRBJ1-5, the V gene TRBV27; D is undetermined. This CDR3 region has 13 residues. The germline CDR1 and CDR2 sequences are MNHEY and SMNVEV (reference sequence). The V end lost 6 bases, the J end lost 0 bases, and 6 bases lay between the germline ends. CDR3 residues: CASSPYSNQPQHF. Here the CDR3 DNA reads TGTGCCAGCAGCCCGTATAGCAATCAGCCCCAGCATTTT.

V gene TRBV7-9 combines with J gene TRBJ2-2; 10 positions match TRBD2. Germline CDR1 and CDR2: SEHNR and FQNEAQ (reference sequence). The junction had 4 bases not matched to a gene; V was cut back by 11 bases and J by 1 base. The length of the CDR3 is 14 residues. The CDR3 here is CAGLAGVNTGELFF. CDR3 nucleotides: TGTGCCGGCCTAGCGGGGGTGAACACCGGGGAGCTGTTTTTT.

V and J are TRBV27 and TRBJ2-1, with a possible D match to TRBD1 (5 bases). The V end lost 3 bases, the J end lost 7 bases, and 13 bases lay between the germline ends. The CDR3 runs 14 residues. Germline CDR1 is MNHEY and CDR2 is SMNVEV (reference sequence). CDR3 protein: CASSFRQGLNEQFF. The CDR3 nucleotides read TGTGCCAGCAGTTTTCGCCAGGGCTTGAATGAGCAGTTCTTC.

The CDR3 loop reads CASSLLGGGNQPQHF. The CDR3 nucleotides read TGTGCCAGCAGTTTGTTGGGAGGGGGGAATCAGCCCCAGCATTTT. This rearrangement joins TRBV27 to TRBJ1-5; tentative D call: TRBD1 (6 bases). V shed 3 bases and J shed 4 bases, with 13 bases lying between them. Germline values: CDR1 MNHEY, CDR2 SMNVEV (reference sequence). CDR3 length: 15 amino acids.

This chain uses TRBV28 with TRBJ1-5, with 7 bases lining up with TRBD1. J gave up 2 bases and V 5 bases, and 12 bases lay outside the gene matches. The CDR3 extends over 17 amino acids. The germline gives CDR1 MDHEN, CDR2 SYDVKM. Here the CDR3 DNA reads TGTGCCAGCAGTCCCAGACAGGGTTTAGCTCGCAATCAGCCCCAGCATTTT. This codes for CASSPRQGLARNQPQHF.

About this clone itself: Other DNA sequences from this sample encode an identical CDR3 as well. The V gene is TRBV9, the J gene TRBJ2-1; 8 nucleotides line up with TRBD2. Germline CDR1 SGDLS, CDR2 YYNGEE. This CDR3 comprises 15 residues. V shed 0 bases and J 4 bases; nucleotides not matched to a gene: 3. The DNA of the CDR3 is TGTGCCAGCAGCGTAGAGAGCGGGGGATACAATGAGCAGTTCTTC. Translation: CASSVESGGYNEQFF.

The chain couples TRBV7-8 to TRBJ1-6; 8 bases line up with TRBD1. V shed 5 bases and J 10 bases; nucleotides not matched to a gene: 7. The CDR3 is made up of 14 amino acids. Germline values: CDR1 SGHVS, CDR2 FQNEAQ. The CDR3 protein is CASSQDREVSPLHF. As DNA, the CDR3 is TGTGCCAGCAGCCAGGACAGGGAGGTCTCACCCCTCCACTTT. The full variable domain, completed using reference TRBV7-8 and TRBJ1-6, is GAGVSQSPRYKVAKRGQDVALRCDPISGHVSLFWYQQALGQGPEFLTYFQNEAQLDKSGLPSDRFFAERPEGSVSTLKIQRTQQEDSAVYLCASSQDREVSPLHFGNGTRLTVT.

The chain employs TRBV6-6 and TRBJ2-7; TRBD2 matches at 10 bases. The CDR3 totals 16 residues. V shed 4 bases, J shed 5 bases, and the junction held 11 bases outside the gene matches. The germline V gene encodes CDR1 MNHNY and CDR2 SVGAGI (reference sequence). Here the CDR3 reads CASSLDRAGGLNEQYF. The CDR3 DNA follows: TGTGCCAGCAGTTTAGACCGAGCGGGGGGGCTGAACGAGCAGTACTTC.

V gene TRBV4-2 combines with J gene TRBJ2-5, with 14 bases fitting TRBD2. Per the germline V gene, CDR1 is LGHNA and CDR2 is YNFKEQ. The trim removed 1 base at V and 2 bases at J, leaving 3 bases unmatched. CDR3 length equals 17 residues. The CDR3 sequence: CASSQGGLAGGQETQYF. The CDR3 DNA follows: TGTGCCAGCAGCCAAGGAGGACTAGCGGGGGGACAAGAGACCCAGTACTTC.

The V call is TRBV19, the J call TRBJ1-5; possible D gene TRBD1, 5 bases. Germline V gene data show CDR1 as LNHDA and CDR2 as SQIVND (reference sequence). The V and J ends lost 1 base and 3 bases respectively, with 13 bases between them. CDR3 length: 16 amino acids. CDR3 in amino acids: CASSIGYQGYNQPQHF. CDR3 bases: TGTGCCAGTAGTATAGGTTATCAGGGCTACAATCAGCCCCAGCATTTT.

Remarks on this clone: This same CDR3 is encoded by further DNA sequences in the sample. The CDR3 coding sequence is TGTGCCAGTAGTACTAGCGGGGGGAGCTACAATGAGCAGTTCTTC. Protein sequence: CASSTSGGSYNEQFF. The chain recombines TRBV19 with TRBJ2-1, with 11 bases matching TRBD2. Unmatched junction bases numbered 2, after V lost 4 bases and J lost 3 bases. Germline V gene sequence: CDR1 LNHDA, CDR2 SQIVND (reference sequence). The CDR3 spans 15 residues.

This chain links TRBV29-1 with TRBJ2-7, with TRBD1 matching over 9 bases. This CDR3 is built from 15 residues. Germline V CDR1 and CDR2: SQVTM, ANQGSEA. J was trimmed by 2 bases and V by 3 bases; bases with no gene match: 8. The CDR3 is CSVEMPQGATYEQYF. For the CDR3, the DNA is TGCAGCGTTGAGATGCCACAGGGGGCCACCTACGAGCAGTACTTC.

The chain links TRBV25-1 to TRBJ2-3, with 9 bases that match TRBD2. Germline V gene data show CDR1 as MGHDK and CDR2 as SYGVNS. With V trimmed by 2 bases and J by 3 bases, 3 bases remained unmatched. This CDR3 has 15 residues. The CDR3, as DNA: TGTGCCAGCAGTGAAGCGGGGGGGCCAACAGATACGCAGTATTTT. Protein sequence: CASSEAGGPTDTQYF.

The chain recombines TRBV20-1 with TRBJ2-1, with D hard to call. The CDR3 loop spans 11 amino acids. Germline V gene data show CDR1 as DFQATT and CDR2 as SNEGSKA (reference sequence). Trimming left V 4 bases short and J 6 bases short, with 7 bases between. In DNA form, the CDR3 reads TGCAGTGCTATCCAATTCAATGAGCAGTTCTTC. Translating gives CSAIQFNEQFF.

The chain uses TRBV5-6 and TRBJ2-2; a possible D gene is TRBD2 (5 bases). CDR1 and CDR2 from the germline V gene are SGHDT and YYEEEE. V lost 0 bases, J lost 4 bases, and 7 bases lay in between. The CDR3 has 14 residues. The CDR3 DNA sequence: TGTGCCAGCAGCTTGGCTACTAGCACCGGGGAGCTGTTTTTT. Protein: CASSLATSTGELFF. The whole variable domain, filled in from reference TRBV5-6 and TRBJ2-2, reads DAGVTQSPTHLIKTRGQQVTLRCSPKSGHDTVSWYQQALGQGPQFIFQYYEEEERQRGNFPDRFSGHQFPNYSSELNVNALLLGDSALYLCASSLATSTGELFFGEGSRLTVL.

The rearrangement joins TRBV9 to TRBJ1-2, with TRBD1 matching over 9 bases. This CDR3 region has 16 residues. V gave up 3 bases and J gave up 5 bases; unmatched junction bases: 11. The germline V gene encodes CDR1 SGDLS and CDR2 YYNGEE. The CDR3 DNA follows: TGTGCCAGCAGCGATACCACAGGGGGCGTGGGATATGGCTACACCTTC. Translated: CASSDTTGGVGYGYTF.